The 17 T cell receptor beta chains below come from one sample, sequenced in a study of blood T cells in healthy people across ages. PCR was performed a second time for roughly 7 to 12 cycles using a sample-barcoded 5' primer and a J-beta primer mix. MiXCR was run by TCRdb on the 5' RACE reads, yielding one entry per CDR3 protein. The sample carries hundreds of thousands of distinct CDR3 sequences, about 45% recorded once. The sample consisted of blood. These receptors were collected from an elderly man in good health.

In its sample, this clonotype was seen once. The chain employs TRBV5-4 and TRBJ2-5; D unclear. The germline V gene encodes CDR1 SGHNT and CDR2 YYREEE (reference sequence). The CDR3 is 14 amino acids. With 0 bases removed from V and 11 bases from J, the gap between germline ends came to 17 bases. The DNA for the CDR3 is TGTGCCAGCAGCTTGGGGGTCCGTAACAATGAGCAGTACTTC. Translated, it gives CASSLGVRNNEQYF. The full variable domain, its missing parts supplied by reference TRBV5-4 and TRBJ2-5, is ETGVTQSPTHLIKTRGQQVTLRCSSQSGHNTVSWYQQALGQGPQFIFQYYREEENGRGNFPPRFSGLQFPNYSSELNVNALELDDSALYLCASSLGVRNNEQYFGPGTRLLVL.

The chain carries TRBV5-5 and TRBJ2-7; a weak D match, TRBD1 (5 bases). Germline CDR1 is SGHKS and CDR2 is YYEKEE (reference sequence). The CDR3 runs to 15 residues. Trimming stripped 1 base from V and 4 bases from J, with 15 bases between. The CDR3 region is CASSLTPGRVYEQYF. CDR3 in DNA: TGTGCCAGCAGCTTGACCCCGGGCAGGGTTTACGAGCAGTACTTC. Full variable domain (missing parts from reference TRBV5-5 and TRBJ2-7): DAGVTQSPTHLIKTRGQQVTLRCSPISGHKSVSWYQQVLGQGPQFIFQYYEKEERGRGNFPDRFSARQFPNYSSELNVNALLLGDSALYLCASSLTPGRVYEQYFGPGTRLTVT.

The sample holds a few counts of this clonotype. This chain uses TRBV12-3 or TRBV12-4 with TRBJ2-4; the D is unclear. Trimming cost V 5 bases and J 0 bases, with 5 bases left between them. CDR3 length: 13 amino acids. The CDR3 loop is CASSVLAKNIQYF. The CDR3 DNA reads TGTGCCAGCAGTGTCCTAGCCAAAAACATTCAGTACTTC.

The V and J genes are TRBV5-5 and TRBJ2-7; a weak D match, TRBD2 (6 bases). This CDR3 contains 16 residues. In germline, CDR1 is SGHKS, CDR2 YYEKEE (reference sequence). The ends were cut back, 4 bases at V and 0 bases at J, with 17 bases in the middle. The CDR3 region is CASSPITSLSSYEQYF. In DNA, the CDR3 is TGTGCCAGCAGCCCAATCACTAGCCTCAGCTCCTACGAGCAGTACTTC. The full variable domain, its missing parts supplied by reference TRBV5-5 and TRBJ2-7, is DAGVTQSPTHLIKTRGQQVTLRCSPISGHKSVSWYQQVLGQGPQFIFQYYEKEERGRGNFPDRFSARQFPNYSSELNVNALLLGDSALYLCASSPITSLSSYEQYFGPGTRLTVT.

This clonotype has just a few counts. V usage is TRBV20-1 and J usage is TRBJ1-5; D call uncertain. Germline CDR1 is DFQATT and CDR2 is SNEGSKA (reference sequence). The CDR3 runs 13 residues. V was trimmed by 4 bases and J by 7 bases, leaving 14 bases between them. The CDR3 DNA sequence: TGCAGTGCTACCCCCAATACCAAACAGCCCCAGCATTTT. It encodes CSATPNTKQPQHF.

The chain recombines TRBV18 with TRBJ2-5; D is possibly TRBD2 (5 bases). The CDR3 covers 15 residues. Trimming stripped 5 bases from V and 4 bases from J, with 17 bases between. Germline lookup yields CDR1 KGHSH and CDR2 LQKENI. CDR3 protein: CASSAPSGIRETQYF. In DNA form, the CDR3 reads TGTGCCAGCTCAGCTCCCTCGGGGATCCGAGAGACCCAGTACTTC.

The CDR3: CSAKRSAVTYEQYF. The CDR3 bases are TGCAGTGCTAAAAGATCGGCAGTAACCTACGAGCAGTACTTC. The V call is TRBV20-1, the J call TRBJ2-7; D ambiguous. Trimming removed 4 bases from V and 2 bases from J, with 15 bases in between. This CDR3 has 14 residues. The V gene's germline CDR1 is DFQATT and CDR2 SNEGSKA (reference sequence).

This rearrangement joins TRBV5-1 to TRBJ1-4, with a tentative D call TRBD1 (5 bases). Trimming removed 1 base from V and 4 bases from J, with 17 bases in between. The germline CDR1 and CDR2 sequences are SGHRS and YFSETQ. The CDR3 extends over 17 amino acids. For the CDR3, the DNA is TGCGCCAGCAGCTTGTCCGGCCTGGGGGAGGTTAATGAAAAACTGTTTTTT. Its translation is CASSLSGLGEVNEKLFF.

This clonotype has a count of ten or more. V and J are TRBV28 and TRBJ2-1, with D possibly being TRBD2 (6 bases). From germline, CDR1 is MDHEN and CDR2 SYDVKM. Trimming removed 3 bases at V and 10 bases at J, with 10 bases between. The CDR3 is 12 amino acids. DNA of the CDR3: TGTGCCAGCAGTTTTAATCTAGCGGAGCAGTTCTTC. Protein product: CASSFNLAEQFF. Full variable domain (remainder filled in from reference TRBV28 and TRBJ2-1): DVKVTQSSRYLVKRTGEKVFLECVQDMDHENMFWYRQDPGLGLRLIYFSYDVKMKEKGDIPEGYSVSREKKERFSLILESASTNQTSMYLCASSFNLAEQFFGPGTRLTVL.

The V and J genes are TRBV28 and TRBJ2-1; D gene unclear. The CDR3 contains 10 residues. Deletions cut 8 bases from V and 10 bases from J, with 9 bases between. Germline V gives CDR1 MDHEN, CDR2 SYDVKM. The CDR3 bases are TGTGCCAGCGAGTCTCGGGAGCAGTTCTTC. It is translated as CASESREQFF.

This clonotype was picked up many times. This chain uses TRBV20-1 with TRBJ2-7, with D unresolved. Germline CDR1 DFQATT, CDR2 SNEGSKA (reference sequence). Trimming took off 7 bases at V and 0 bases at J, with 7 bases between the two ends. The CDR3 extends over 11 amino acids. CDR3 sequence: CSVADSYEQYF. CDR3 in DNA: TGCAGTGTCGCCGACTCCTACGAGCAGTACTTC.

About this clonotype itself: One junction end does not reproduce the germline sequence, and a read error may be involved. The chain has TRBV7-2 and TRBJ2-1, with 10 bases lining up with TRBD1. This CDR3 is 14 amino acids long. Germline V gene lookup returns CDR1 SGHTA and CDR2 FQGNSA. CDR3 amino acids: CAGSVRQGANEQFF. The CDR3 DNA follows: TGTGCCGGCAGCGTAAGACAGGGGGCGAATGAGCAGTTCTTC.

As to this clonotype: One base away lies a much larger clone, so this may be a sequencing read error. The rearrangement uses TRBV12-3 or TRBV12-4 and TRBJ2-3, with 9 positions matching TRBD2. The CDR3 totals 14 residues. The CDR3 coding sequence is TGTGCCAGCAGTTTCAGCGGGAGGACAGATACGCAGGATTTT. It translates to CASSFSGRTDTQDF.

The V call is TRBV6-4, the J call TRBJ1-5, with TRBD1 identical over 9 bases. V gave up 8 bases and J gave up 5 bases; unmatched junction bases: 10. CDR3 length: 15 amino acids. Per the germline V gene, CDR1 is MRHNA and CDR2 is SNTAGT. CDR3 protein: CASVLQGAEHQPQHF. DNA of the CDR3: TGTGCCAGCGTCTTACAGGGGGCCGAACATCAGCCCCAGCATTTT.

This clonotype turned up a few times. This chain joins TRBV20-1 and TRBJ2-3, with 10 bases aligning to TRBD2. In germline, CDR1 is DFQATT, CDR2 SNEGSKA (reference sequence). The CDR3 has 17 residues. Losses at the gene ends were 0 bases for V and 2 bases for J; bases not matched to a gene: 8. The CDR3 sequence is CSARDLSGGPHTDTQYF. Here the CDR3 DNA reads TGCAGTGCTAGAGATCTTAGCGGGGGGCCACACACAGATACGCAGTATTTT.

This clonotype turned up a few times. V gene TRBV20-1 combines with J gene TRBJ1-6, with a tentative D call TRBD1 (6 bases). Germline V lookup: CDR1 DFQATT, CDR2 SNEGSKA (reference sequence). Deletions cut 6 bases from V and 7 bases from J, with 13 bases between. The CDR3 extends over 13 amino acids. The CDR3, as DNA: TGCAGTGCCCAAGCAGGGGCAAATTCACCCCTCCACTTT. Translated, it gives CSAQAGANSPLHF.

CDR3 sequence: CSVEDQTSGSEQFF. DNA for the CDR3: TGCAGCGTTGAAGATCAGACTAGCGGGAGCGAGCAGTTCTTC. V gene TRBV29-1 combines with J gene TRBJ2-1; 12 bases map to TRBD2. Germline CDR1 reads SQVTM; CDR2 reads ANQGSEA. The CDR3 is 14 residues long. V was pared by 0 bases and J by 10 bases, with 4 bases of the junction left unmatched.